A selection of T cell receptor beta chains follows, all from one sample in a study of cytomegalovirus exposure and HLA in healthy donors. Some clones are missing from TCRdb's copy, which holds only in-frame ones; the method was immunoSEQ multiplex PCR. The table lists about 250,000 clones, about 88% of them singletons. The sequenced sample consisted of PBMCs. These receptors were obtained from a man between 18 and 35 years old in good health and CMV-seropositive. Each CDR3 is given without its conserved first and last residue. The D gene is left open where the match is weak. Size values are once, few and many counts, or a class for expanded clones, and some rows have none.

>.|.|TRBV7-9|TRBJ2-7
ASSPGLIYEQY
>.|.|TRBV7-2|TRBJ1-1
ASSQQNTEAF
>.|.|TRBV5-1|TRBJ1-2
ASSPDSLSYGYT
>.|TRBD2|TRBV5-1|TRBJ2-1
ASNLAGLAGNEQF
>few|TRBD1|TRBV4-1|TRBJ2-7
ASSHILRDRDSYEQY
>few|TRBD1|TRBV27|TRBJ1-5
ASSTTGGNQPQH
>.|.|TRBV6-1|TRBJ1-1
ASSEAGAANTEAF
>.|.|TRBV7-8|TRBJ2-2
ASSFWSGNTGELF
>.|.|TRBV2|TRBJ1-5
ASSPSGGAGQPQH
>.|.|TRBV6-4|TRBJ1-1
ASSPGPGNTEAF
>.|.|TRBV5-1|TRBJ2-1
ASSMDSYNEQF
>.|TRBD2|TRBV11-3|TRBJ2-3
ASSLDGTSADTQY
>few|.|TRBV7-9|TRBJ2-2
ASSPGPNTGELF
>.|TRBD2|TRBV4-2|TRBJ2-1
ASSSSGISYNEQF
>.|TRBD1|TRBV5-1|TRBJ2-2
ASRKDRANTGELF
>.|TRBD1|TRBV5-4|TRBJ2-6
ASSLEGAYGANVLT
>.|TRBD2|TRBV5-1|TRBJ2-1
ASSISGRAGEQF
>.|TRBD1|TRBV4-2|TRBJ2-7
ASSQSQGAGYEQY
>once|.|TRBV28|TRBJ2-1
ASSWDFYNEQF
>.|.|TRBV28|TRBJ1-2
ASSLEWVYGYT
>.|.|TRBV29-1|TRBJ1-2
SVERAGDGYT
>.|TRBD2|TRBV29-1|TRBJ2-1
SVVTGAGGLHYNEQF
>once|.|TRBV5-1|TRBJ2-7
ASSLIKDGSYEQY
>.|.|TRBV29-1|TRBJ2-5
SAAVGGLGKTQY
>.|TRBD1|TRBV18|TRBJ2-7
ASSPLLGTDLEQY
>.|.|TRBV18|TRBJ1-5
ASSPTASNQPQH
>.|.|TRBV27|TRBJ2-2
ASSLSTGELF
>.|TRBD2|TRBV15|TRBJ2-1
ATSRDGLAGGPNEQF
>.|.|TRBV6-5|TRBJ2-4
ASSPTGTQHEY
>.|.|TRBV7-9|TRBJ1-3
ASSQAGNTIY
>.|.|TRBV10-3|TRBJ2-3
AISDRSGKFTDTQY
>.|.|TRBV5-1|TRBJ1-5
ASSLDGGRNQPQH
>.|.|TRBV7-6|TRBJ1-1
ASSPREMNTEAF
>.|.|TRBV30|TRBJ1-5
AWSMAVNQPQH
>.|.|TRBV28|TRBJ2-2
ASRVAGNTGELF
>.|TRBD2|TRBV25-1|TRBJ2-1
ASSEYLAGGVNEQF
>.|TRBD1|TRBV6-6|TRBJ1-5
ASSYLTGVNQPQH